The 26 T cell receptor beta chains below come from one sample, sequenced in a study of graft-versus-host responses after intestinal transplantation. Antigens for these TCRs are unknown. TCRdb keeps only in-frame clones here, not all; method: immunoSEQ multiplex PCR. Among 98,000 or so clones listed, 87% were seen once. The sample was unstimulated CD4+ T cells sorted from spleen or lymph node cells, taken before intestinal transplant. All receptors derive from a human donor who received an intestinal transplant.

J is TRBJ1-4 and V is TRBV19, with 10 bases aligning to TRBD1. The CDR3 has 15 amino acids. V lost 8 bases, J lost 5 bases, and 8 bases stayed unmatched. Germline V gene lookup returns CDR1 LNHDA and CDR2 SQIVND (reference sequence). CDR3 bases: TGTGCCAGTTCCATCCGGGGACAGGGGAATGAAAAACTGTTTTTT. This encodes CASSIRGQGNEKLFF.

V gene TRBV5-1 combines with J gene TRBJ1-5; D is uncertain. This CDR3 spans 17 amino acids. Germline values: CDR1 SGHRS, CDR2 YFSETQ. The V and J ends lost 1 base and 0 bases respectively, with 14 bases between them. In nucleotides, the CDR3 is TGCGCCAGCAGCTTGTCGGGCGGGAGTTATAGCAATCAGCCCCAGCATTTT. Translated, it gives CASSLSGGSYSNQPQHF.

This clone was seen a handful of times. Other DNA sequences in this sample translate to the same CDR3. This sequence joins TRBV2 and TRBJ1-3; 7 positions agree with TRBD1. Germline V gene data show CDR1 as SNHLY and CDR2 as FYNNEI. V shed 2 bases, J shed 2 bases, and the junction held 0 bases outside the gene matches. The CDR3 loop spans 14 amino acids. Here the CDR3 DNA reads TGTGCCAGCAGTGAACAGGGGGCTGGAAACACCATATATTTT. Translating gives CASSEQGAGNTIYF. Full variable domain (rest looked up from reference TRBV2 and TRBJ1-3): EPEVTQTPSHQVTQMGQEVILRCVPISNHLYFYWYRQILGQKVEFLVSFYNNEISEKSEIFDDQFSVERPDGSNFTLKIRSTKLEDSAMYFCASSEQGAGNTIYFGEGSWLTVV.

Turning to this clone: One end of the junction does not line up with germline, which may come from a read error. This chain uses TRBV9 with TRBJ2-5; D unclear. Germline V gene sequence: CDR1 SGDLS, CDR2 YYNGEE. The CDR3 covers 13 residues. CDR3 sequence: CVSSQSPQETQYF. The CDR3 DNA follows: TGTGTCAGCAGCCAATCCCCACAAGAGACCCAGTACTTC.

The V and J genes are TRBV5-1 and TRBJ1-2, with 11 bases matching TRBD1. CDR3 length: 16 amino acids. Germline CDR1 is SGHRS and CDR2 is YFSETQ. V was clipped by 0 bases and J by 7 bases; unmatched bases: 8. The CDR3 sequence: CASSLALGQGAFGYTF. Written as DNA, the CDR3 is TGCGCCAGCAGCTTGGCCCTCGGACAGGGGGCGTTTGGCTACACCTTC.

J is TRBJ1-1 and V is TRBV6-5; D is ambiguous. Germline V CDR1 and CDR2: MNHEY, SVGAGI. V was pared by 4 bases and J by 1 base, with 10 bases between. This CDR3 has 14 amino acids. The DNA of the CDR3 is TGTGCCAGCAGTTTAAGCAGCTGGAACACTGAAGCTTTCTTT. As protein: CASSLSSWNTEAFF.

V usage is TRBV5-5 and J usage is TRBJ2-1, with a tentative D call TRBD1 (6 bases). The CDR3 is 15 residues long. V was trimmed by 2 bases and J by 1 base, leaving 10 bases between them. CDR1 and CDR2 from the germline V gene are SGHKS and YYEKEE (reference sequence). The CDR3 sequence is CASSLTRGSYNEQFF. In DNA form, the CDR3 reads TGTGCCAGCAGCTTAACCAGGGGTTCCTACAATGAGCAGTTCTTC. The full variable domain, its missing parts supplied by reference TRBV5-5 and TRBJ2-1, is DAGVTQSPTHLIKTRGQQVTLRCSPISGHKSVSWYQQVLGQGPQFIFQYYEKEERGRGNFPDRFSARQFPNYSSELNVNALLLGDSALYLCASSLTRGSYNEQFFGPGTRLTVL.

The chain carries TRBV2 and TRBJ1-3, with D possibly being TRBD1 (5 bases). Looked up from germline, CDR1 is SNHLY and CDR2 is FYNNEI. Trimming took 6 bases from V and 0 from J, leaving 9 bases between them. The CDR3 has 14 residues. The CDR3 nucleotides read TGTGCCAGCAGAGCAGGGTCCTCTGGAAACACCATATATTTT. Residues: CASRAGSSGNTIYF.

The chain joins TRBV18 to TRBJ2-7, with 9 bases identical to TRBD1. The CDR3 has 15 amino acids. Germline CDR1 is KGHSH and CDR2 is LQKENI. V shed 6 bases, J shed 2 bases, and the junction held 8 bases outside the gene matches. CDR3 residues: CASSGTGTGPYEQYF. The DNA of the CDR3 is TGTGCCAGCTCGGGAACCGGGACAGGGCCCTACGAGCAGTACTTC.

This clone was found once. The genes are TRBV7-9 and TRBJ2-1; D is perhaps TRBD1 (6 bases). The CDR3 is 12 residues long. The germline V and J ends were trimmed by 5 bases and 7 bases, with 9 bases remaining between them. Germline CDR1 is SEHNR and CDR2 is FQNEAQ (reference sequence). This CDR3 reads CASSPQGNEQFF. CDR3 nucleotide sequence: TGTGCCAGCAGCCCACAGGGTAATGAGCAGTTCTTC. The entire variable domain, with the rest obtained from reference TRBV7-9 and TRBJ2-1, is as follows: DTGVSQNPRHKITKRGQNVTFRCDPISEHNRLYWYRQTLGQGPEFLTYFQNEAQLEKSRLLSDRFSAERPKGSFSTLEIQRTEQGDSAMYLCASSPQGNEQFFGPGTRLTVL.

The chain links TRBV11-1 to TRBJ1-3; D unclear. V dropped 7 bases and J dropped 0 bases, with 10 bases sitting between them. There are 14 residues in the CDR3. CDR1 is SGHAT, CDR2 FQDESV, per germline (reference sequence). The CDR3 nucleotides are TGTGCCAGCACCCTGGCGGACTCTGGAAACACCATATATTTT. It specifies CASTLADSGNTIYF. The whole variable domain, filled in from reference TRBV11-1 and TRBJ1-3, reads EAEVAQSPRYKITEKSQAVAFWCDPISGHATLYWYRQILGQGPELLVQFQDESVVDDSQLPKDRFSAERLKGVDSTLKIQPAELGDSAMYLCASTLADSGNTIYFGEGSWLTVV.

The chain employs TRBV5-1 and TRBJ2-2; possible D gene TRBD1, 5 bases. V was pared by 2 bases and J by 4 bases, with 6 bases between. The CDR3 covers 13 residues. Germline V gene lookup returns CDR1 SGHRS and CDR2 YFSETQ. DNA for the CDR3: TGCGCCAGCAGCTTCCAGGGCACCGGGGAGCTGTTTTTT. This encodes CASSFQGTGELFF.

The DNA of the CDR3 is TGCGCCAGCAGCCGACCCGGACTAGCGGGGGGGCCGGATCGGAGAGATACGCAGTATTTT. It encodes CASSRPGLAGGPDRRDTQYF. The chain couples TRBV4-1 to TRBJ2-3; 15 bases are a match to TRBD2. The CDR3 runs to 20 residues. V dropped 4 bases and J dropped 5; count of bases not matched to a gene: 16. Germline CDR1 MGHRA, CDR2 YSYEKL.

The chain has TRBV7-2 and TRBJ2-7, with TRBD1 matching over 7 bases. CDR1 and CDR2 (germline): SGHTA, FQGNSA. J was trimmed by 3 bases and V by 4 bases; bases with no gene match: 9. The CDR3 spans 15 residues. The CDR3: CASSSPGQLYYEQYF. DNA of the CDR3: TGTGCCAGCAGCTCTCCGGGACAGTTATACTACGAGCAGTACTTC.

This clone was detected only a few times. This chain uses TRBV2 with TRBJ2-1, with TRBD1 matching 8 bases. The CDR3 contains 13 residues. From germline, CDR1 is SNHLY and CDR2 FYNNEI. The V gene end was trimmed by 6 bases and the J gene end by 8 bases; junction bases not matched to a gene: 6. CDR3 protein: CASRTDREDEQFF. In DNA form, the CDR3 reads TGTGCCAGCAGGACGGACAGGGAGGATGAGCAGTTCTTC.

The rearrangement uses TRBV11-3 and TRBJ2-3, with 7 bases aligning to TRBD2. Germline-derived CDR1 and CDR2 are SGHNT and YENEEA. Trimming took 3 bases from V and 9 from J; bases not matched to a gene: 3. CDR3 size: 12 residues. CDR3 nucleotides: TGTGCCAGCAGCTTGGGGCGGGGGACGCAGTATTTT. As protein: CASSLGRGTQYF.

The chain employs TRBV19 and TRBJ2-2; TRBD1 agrees at 7 bases. Germline assignment: CDR1 LNHDA and CDR2 SQIVND (reference sequence). CDR3 length: 14 amino acids. The junction had 2 bases not matched to a gene; V was cut back by 7 bases and J by 0 bases. Here the CDR3 reads CASIGTANTGELFF. CDR3 sequence (DNA): TGTGCCAGTATTGGGACAGCGAACACCGGGGAGCTGTTTTTT. The complete variable domain, with remaining parts taken from reference TRBV19 and TRBJ2-2, reads DGGITQSPKYLFRKEGQNVTLSCEQNLNHDAMYWYRQDPGQGLRLIYYSQIVNDFQKGDIAEGYSVSREKKESFPLTVTSAQKNPTAFYLCASIGTANTGELFFGEGSRLTVL.

The chain recombines TRBV6-1 with TRBJ2-7; 7 positions agree with TRBD2. The V and J ends lost 10 bases and 3 bases, in that order; junction bases with no gene match: 9. Germline V gives CDR1 MNHNS, CDR2 SASEGT. The CDR3 sequence is 13 residues long. The CDR3: CATGGSSNYEQYF. CDR3 bases: TGTGCCACCGGGGGGTCCTCCAACTACGAGCAGTACTTC.

In its sample, this clone was seen once. This rearrangement joins TRBV27 to TRBJ1-1, with 8 bases that match TRBD1. The trim removed 2 bases at V and 5 bases at J, leaving 13 bases unmatched. Germline V gene lookup returns CDR1 MNHEY and CDR2 SMNVEV (reference sequence). The CDR3 is 17 amino acids. CDR3 in amino acids: CASSLRFRDRQTTEAFF. The CDR3 region has the DNA TGTGCCAGCAGTTTAAGGTTCCGGGACAGGCAAACTACTGAAGCTTTCTTT.

The chain employs TRBV7-9 and TRBJ1-3; D unclear. Deletions cut 4 bases from V and 9 bases from J, with 19 bases between. The CDR3 runs 15 residues. Germline V gene sequence: CDR1 SEHNR, CDR2 FQNEAQ (reference sequence). This CDR3 is CASSSLIRTRLTIYF. In nucleotides, the CDR3 is TGTGCCAGCAGCTCATTAATCCGGACTCGTCTCACCATATATTTT. The full variable domain, with the rest looked up from reference TRBV7-9 and TRBJ1-3, is DTGVSQNPRHKITKRGQNVTFRCDPISEHNRLYWYRQTLGQGPEFLTYFQNEAQLEKSRLLSDRFSAERPKGSFSTLEIQRTEQGDSAMYLCASSSLIRTRLTIYFGEGSWLTVV.

The chain joins TRBV7-9 to TRBJ1-1, with D possibly matching TRBD1 (6 bases). Germline V gene sequence: CDR1 SEHNR, CDR2 FQNEAQ (reference sequence). V dropped 3 bases and J dropped 4 bases, with 15 bases sitting between them. CDR3 size: 15 residues. The DNA of the CDR3 is TGTGCCAGCAGCTTCGGGGGCGCGGGTCTCACTGAAGCTTTCTTT. Amino acid sequence: CASSFGGAGLTEAFF.

This clone was found a few times. CDR3 nucleotides: TGTGCCAGCAGCTTGGCCCGGACAGGTGCATTAATCTCTGGAAACACCATATATTTT. Encoded protein: CASSLARTGALISGNTIYF. The chain employs TRBV5-5 and TRBJ1-3, with TRBD1 identical over 7 bases. The CDR3 runs to 19 residues. CDR1 and CDR2 (germline): SGHKS, YYEKEE (reference sequence). V lost 0 bases to trimming and J lost 0 bases; unmatched junction nucleotides: 12.

The chain couples TRBV5-4 to TRBJ2-7, with D possibly matching TRBD2 (5 bases). CDR3 length: 12 amino acids. The V end was cut by 1 base, the J end by 7 bases, with 9 bases between. Per the germline V gene, CDR1 is SGHNT and CDR2 is YYREEE (reference sequence). The CDR3 loop reads CASSLTSSEQYF. The CDR3 nucleotides read TGTGCCAGCAGCTTGACTAGTAGTGAGCAGTACTTC.

The rearrangement uses TRBV21-1 and TRBJ1-5. TRBV21-1 is termed a pseudogene. This CDR3 contains 17 residues. DNA for the CDR3: TGTGCCAGCAGCACCCCTGTAACCGTTTATAGCAATCAGCCCCAGCATTTT. This encodes CASSTPVTVYSNQPQHF.

Of note for this clone: The identical CDR3 is also encoded by other nucleotide sequences in the sample. The J gene is TRBJ2-3, the V gene TRBV18; D unclear. Germline V gene sequence: CDR1 KGHSH, CDR2 LQKENI. CDR3 size: 14 residues. With 0 bases removed from V and 2 bases from J, the gap between germline ends came to 6 bases. The DNA of the CDR3 is TGTGCCAGCTCACCACCTGGGAACACAGATACGCAGTATTTT. It translates to CASSPPGNTDTQYF.

The rearrangement joins TRBV5-1 to TRBJ1-3; no definite D call. Per the germline V gene, CDR1 is SGHRS and CDR2 is YFSETQ. Deletions cut 4 bases from V and 3 bases from J, with 14 bases between. This CDR3 has 15 residues. The DNA for the CDR3 is TGCGCCAGCAGCGTGGTCCTTGGAGGTGGAAACACCATATATTTT. The encoded protein is CASSVVLGGGNTIYF.